Sequencing of this T cell receptor (beta chain) was carried out in a study of Ad26.COV2.S vaccination and SARS-CoV-2 variants. Background on the study: Donor participated within the Ad26.COV2.S arm of the COV1001 trial. Administration of Ad26.COV2.S was intramuscular, either once or twice 56 days apart. Study observations and caveats: Once vaccination had occurred, spike-specific CD8+ and CD4+ T cell responses reportedly showed substantial breadth.

Note on this clone: Its antigen is not identified.

The protocol was immunoSEQ multiplex PCR, while the TCRdb copy is restricted to in-frame clones and leaves out a portion. The table has about 390,000 clones, about nine tenths seen once. The treatment denotes: about 20 received Ad26.COV2.S at low or high dose, single or two shots; about 5 received placebo; per-sample allocation not given. Day 63 after the first vaccine or placebo injection was the time point for sampling. In the vaccine, an Ad26 vector expressed the SARS-CoV-2 spike of the Wuhan strain. The CDR3 loop spans 13 amino acids. V lost 5 bases and J lost 7; bases outside the gene matches: 6. Germline CDR1 MNHEY, CDR2 SVGEGT.

The sequence was collected from a person between 18 and 60 years old who received the Ad26.COV2.S COVID-19 vaccine or a placebo. The sample was peripheral blood, taken in a trial of Ad26.COV2.S vaccine versus placebo. The chain is built from TRBV6-2 or TRBV6-3 and TRBJ1-2, with 8 positions matching TRBD1. Here the CDR3 DNA reads TGTGCCAGCAGTCGCGATGGACAGGGTGGCTACACCTTC. Protein sequence: CASSRDGQGGYTF.